The present entry profiles one T cell receptor beta chain with its context. Its antigen is not identified. Germline CDR1 and CDR2: SGHAT and FQNNGV. The CDR3 totals 16 residues. V was shortened by 5 bases and J by 1 base, with 16 bases between the two germline ends. Authors' analysis steps: Filtering was not the same, since immunoSEQ gave junction-only sequences without quality scores. The assay was immunoSEQ multiplex PCR, and TCRdb's table has in-frame clones only and misses some. D and trimming come from the DNA, and the V and J calls and clone size come from that table. The sample holds around 2.5 million clones; more than 85% are singletons and the top ten take approximately 0.37%. This record comes from a study of shared clonotypes between healthy human individuals. The study's findings and limits: Memory subsets generally showed lower estimated richness than naive subsets.

The source material was naive CD4+ T cells from PBMCs. Subset described: CD45RA+ positively selected. The chain couples TRBV11-2 to TRBJ2-3; D is undetermined. The sequence was obtained from a man younger than 35 in good health. Some clones in this sample may be carry-over from other donors' samples. The CDR3 reads CASSQGERSGTDTQYF. CDR3 nucleotides: TGTGCCAGCAGCCAAGGTGAAAGGTCGGGCACAGATACGCAGTATTTT.